These 17 T cell receptor beta chains share one sample of origin, sequenced in a study of CD8+ T cells in alopecia areata (dated by TCRdb to the late 2010s). Library preparation was by the immunoSEQ multiplex PCR assay. To provide template for TCR sequencing, every sample had RNA extracted and reverse transcribed into cDNA. Not all clones reach the TCRdb copy of this immuneACCESS table, which keeps in-frame sequences only. Checked studies attribute under half of the gap to unresolved V genes and leave the rest unexplained. A total of under 250,000 clones appear in this sample, 56% of them only once. The top ten clones comprise around 5% of the sample. Specimen: CD8+ T cells sorted from blood. These receptors were taken from a human donor in good health.

This clone showed up many times. The chain uses TRBV6-6 and TRBJ2-7; D remains unclear. The germline V and J ends were trimmed by 0 bases and 2 bases, with 8 bases remaining between them. Looked up from germline, CDR1 is MNHNY and CDR2 is SVGAGI (reference sequence). The length of the CDR3 is 14 residues. As DNA, the CDR3 is TGTGCCAGCAGTTACTCGGCCGTCACCTACGAGCAGTACTTC. Amino acids: CASSYSAVTYEQYF.

This clone has more than one count but fewer than ten. The chain couples TRBV4-1 to TRBJ1-2; no clear D gene. Germline V gene sequence: CDR1 MGHRA, CDR2 YSYEKL. V was clipped by 0 bases and J by 7 bases, with 6 bases between them. This CDR3 has 12 amino acids. The CDR3 loop reads CASSQDSFGYTF. The CDR3 region has the DNA TGCGCCAGCAGCCAAGATTCGTTTGGCTACACCTTC.

The chain joins TRBV29-1 to TRBJ1-2; 7 bases match TRBD1. The CDR3 is 14 amino acids. Germline-derived CDR1 and CDR2 are SQVTM and ANQGSEA. Trimming at V came to 6 bases and at J to 8 bases, leaving 15 bases not matched to a gene. The CDR3 loop reads CSVREGAGSGGYTF. The CDR3 DNA is TGCAGCGTCCGGGAGGGGGCCGGGAGCGGCGGCTACACCTTC.

This clone was counted only a few times. This chain joins TRBV4-1 and TRBJ2-5, with D hard to call. The CDR3 is 12 amino acids. Trimming left V 1 base short and J 6 bases short, with 6 bases between. Germline V gene data show CDR1 as MGHRA and CDR2 as YSYEKL. CDR3 DNA sequence: TGCGCCAGCAGCCAAGGAGGACAGACCCAGTACTTC. Translated, it gives CASSQGGQTQYF.

This clone has just one count. The V call is TRBV4-1, the J call TRBJ1-4; D ambiguous. Deletions cut 4 bases from V and 0 bases from J, with 12 bases between. The CDR3 loop spans 16 amino acids. In germline, CDR1 is MGHRA, CDR2 YSYEKL. CDR3 loop: CASSPSERATNEKLFF. DNA for the CDR3: TGCGCCAGCAGCCCTAGCGAGAGAGCAACTAATGAAAAACTGTTTTTT.

The V and J genes are TRBV6-1 and TRBJ2-1; 8 bases line up with TRBD2. This CDR3 is 16 amino acids long. Germline V CDR1 and CDR2: MNHNS, SASEGT. J lost 6 bases, V lost 4 bases, and 11 bases had no gene match. The CDR3 protein is CASSGPRGGGINEQFF. DNA of the CDR3: TGTGCCAGCAGTGGCCCGAGGGGCGGGGGGATCAATGAGCAGTTCTTC.

The chain is built from TRBV4-2 and TRBJ2-1; 9 nucleotides agree with TRBD2. Per the germline V gene, CDR1 is LGHNA and CDR2 is YNFKEQ. V trimming: 5 bases; J trimming: 0 bases; junction bases outside the gene matches: 5. This CDR3 has 16 residues. CDR3 in amino acids: CASSGSGGSSYNEQFF. CDR3 in DNA: TGTGCCAGCAGCGGTAGCGGGGGAAGCTCCTACAATGAGCAGTTCTTC.

CDR3 in DNA: TGTGCCAGCAGCTTGCTACGAACTGAAGCTTTCTTT. As protein: CASSLLRTEAFF. The chain links TRBV5-6 to TRBJ1-1; D is unresolved. Trimming removed 1 base from V and 5 bases from J, with 6 bases in between. CDR1 SGHDT and CDR2 YYEEEE come from the germline V gene. This CDR3 spans 12 amino acids.

The genes are TRBV7-6 and TRBJ2-5; 11 bases agree with TRBD2. Germline assignment: CDR1 SGHVS and CDR2 FNYEAQ. Trimming took 5 bases from V and 2 from J; bases not matched to a gene: 4. The length of the CDR3 is 15 residues. The CDR3 region has the DNA TGTGCCAGCAGCCAGGGACTAGCGGAACAAGAGACCCAGTACTTC. It specifies CASSQGLAEQETQYF.

This clone was picked up a small number of times. The chain uses TRBV28 and TRBJ2-3; possibly TRBD1 or TRBD2 for D (5 bases each). Per the germline V gene, CDR1 is MDHEN and CDR2 is SYDVKM. The CDR3 consists of 16 residues. V lost 1 base and J lost 2, with 13 bases in between. CDR3 bases: TGTGCCAGCAGTTTATTGGGGGACGGCCTCACAGATACGCAGTATTTT. This translates into CASSLLGDGLTDTQYF.

This clone has more than one count but fewer than ten. The chain couples TRBV7-9 to TRBJ2-5; 7 bases match TRBD1. CDR3 length equals 13 residues. In germline, CDR1 is SEHNR, CDR2 FQNEAQ (reference sequence). V was clipped by 4 bases and J by 4 bases; unmatched bases: 3. The CDR3 region has the DNA TGTGCCAGCAGCTCCACAGGGGTAGAGACCCAGTACTTC. This gives the protein CASSSTGVETQYF. The full variable domain, with the rest looked up from reference TRBV7-9 and TRBJ2-5, is DTGVSQNPRHKITKRGQNVTFRCDPISEHNRLYWYRQTLGQGPEFLTYFQNEAQLEKSRLLSDRFSAERPKGSFSTLEIQRTEQGDSAMYLCASSSTGVETQYFGPGTRLLVL.

This clone was seen more than once but under ten times. The chain couples TRBV7-9 to TRBJ2-2; either TRBD1 or TRBD2 may supply D (6 bases each). The CDR3 consists of 13 residues. Trimming stripped 3 bases from V and 7 bases from J, with 9 bases between. CDR1 is SEHNR, CDR2 FQNEAQ, per germline (reference sequence). As DNA, the CDR3 is TGTGCCAGCAGCTTCGGGGGCGGCGGGGAGCTGTTTTTT. Translating gives CASSFGGGGELFF.

This chain uses TRBV13 with TRBJ2-5; either TRBD1 or TRBD2 may fit D (5 bases each). This CDR3 region has 12 residues. The V and J ends lost 7 bases and 4 bases respectively, with 10 bases between them. Germline V gene sequence: CDR1 PRHDT, CDR2 FYEKMQ (reference sequence). In DNA form, the CDR3 reads TGTGCCAGCACCATTGGGGGAGAGACCCAGTACTTC. It specifies CASTIGGETQYF.

The chain has TRBV30 and TRBJ1-3; D gene uncertain. CDR1 GTSNPN and CDR2 SVGIG come from the germline V gene (reference sequence). V dropped 1 base and J dropped 4 bases, with 2 bases sitting between them. The CDR3 has 11 amino acids. The CDR3 here is CAWSDGNTIYF. The CDR3, as DNA: TGTGCCTGGAGTGACGGAAACACCATATATTTT.

The CDR3 coding sequence is TGTGCCAGCCGGAGTCCCAAGACCCAGTACTTC. Its translation: CASRSPKTQYF. This chain links TRBV6-1 with TRBJ2-5; no clear D gene. CDR3 size: 11 residues. The V and J ends lost 8 bases and 6 bases respectively, with 10 bases between them. The germline gives CDR1 MNHNS, CDR2 SASEGT.

V usage is TRBV7-2 and J usage is TRBJ1-1, with TRBD1 matching over 8 bases. CDR1 and CDR2 from the germline V gene are SGHTA and FQGNSA. Trimming at V came to 5 bases and at J to 3 bases, leaving 2 bases not matched to a gene. This CDR3 is 13 amino acids long. CDR3 loop: CASSQTGDTEAFF. DNA for the CDR3: TGTGCCAGCAGCCAGACAGGGGACACTGAAGCTTTCTTT.

The chain is built from TRBV13 and TRBJ1-1; D is unresolved. The CDR3 is 12 amino acids. V was shortened by 3 bases and J by 6 bases, with 8 bases between the two germline ends. Looked up from germline, CDR1 is PRHDT and CDR2 is FYEKMQ (reference sequence). The CDR3 sequence is CASSFTVAEAFF. DNA of the CDR3: TGTGCCAGCAGCTTCACGGTGGCTGAAGCTTTCTTT.